Listed here is a single TCR beta chain. What it binds is not known. Produced via immunoSEQ multiplex PCR; TCRdb's table is partial and in-frame only. The sample carries tens of thousands of clones, 88% recorded once. The data belong to a study of OX40 agonist ivuxolimab in advanced cancers. Study at large: Dose-escalation cases comprised hepatocellular carcinoma, melanoma, renal cell or head and neck cancer.

Study-wide results and limits: Among the lowest peripheral clonal expansion occurred in 0.1-3.0 mg/kg partial responders. Average numbers of expanded clones were greater in CD8+ T cells than in CD4+. Researchers did not establish what antigens the expanded peripheral T cells target.

CDR1 SGHRS and CDR2 YFSETQ come from the germline V gene. The J segment lost 2 bases and the V segment lost 2 bases, leaving 6 bases of the junction unmatched. This CDR3 spans 16 amino acids. The V gene is TRBV5-1, the J gene TRBJ2-3, with 9 bases aligning to TRBD2. This TCR derives from an adult with an advanced solid tumor such as melanoma, head and neck, liver or kidney cancer. The specimen was CD4+ or CD8+ T cells sorted from blood, collected in a trial of the OX40 agonist ivuxolimab. This CDR3 reads CASSFYLAGPTDTQYF. The CDR3 DNA is TGCGCCAGCAGCTTTTACCTAGCGGGACCCACAGATACGCAGTATTTT.